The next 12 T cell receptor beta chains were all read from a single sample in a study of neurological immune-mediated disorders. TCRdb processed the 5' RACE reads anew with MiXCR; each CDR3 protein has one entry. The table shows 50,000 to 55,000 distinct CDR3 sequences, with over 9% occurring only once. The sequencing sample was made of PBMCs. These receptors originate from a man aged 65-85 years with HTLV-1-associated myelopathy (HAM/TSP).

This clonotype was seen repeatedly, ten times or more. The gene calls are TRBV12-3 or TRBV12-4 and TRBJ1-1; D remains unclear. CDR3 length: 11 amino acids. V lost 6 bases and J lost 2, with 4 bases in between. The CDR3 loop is CASSDNTEAFF. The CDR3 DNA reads TGTGCCAGCAGCGATAACACTGAAGCTTTCTTT.

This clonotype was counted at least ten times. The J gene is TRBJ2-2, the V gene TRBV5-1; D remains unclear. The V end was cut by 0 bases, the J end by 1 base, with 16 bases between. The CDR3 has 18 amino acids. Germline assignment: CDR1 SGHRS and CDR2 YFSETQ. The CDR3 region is CASSLAGRASENTGELFF. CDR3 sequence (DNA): TGCGCCAGCAGCTTGGCCGGCCGGGCCTCAGAGAACACCGGGGAGCTGTTTTTT. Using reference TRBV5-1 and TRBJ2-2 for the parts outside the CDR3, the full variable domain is KAGVTQTPRYLIKTRGQQVTLSCSPISGHRSVSWYQQTPGQGLQFLFEYFSETQRNKGNFPGRFSGRQFSNSRSEMNVSTLELGDSALYLCASSLAGRASENTGELFFGEGSRLTVL.

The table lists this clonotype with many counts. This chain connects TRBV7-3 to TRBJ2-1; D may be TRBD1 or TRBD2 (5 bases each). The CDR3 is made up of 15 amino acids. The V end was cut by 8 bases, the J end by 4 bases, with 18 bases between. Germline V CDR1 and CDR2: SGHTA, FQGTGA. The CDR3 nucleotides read TGTGCCAGCTCACCCGGGGCAGGGATATACAATGAGCAGTTCTTC. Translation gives CASSPGAGIYNEQFF.

CDR3 in DNA: TGTGCCAGCAGTGGAGGGACTACCGTCACCAAAAACATTCAGTACTTC. The encoded protein is CASSGGTTVTKNIQYF. This chain connects TRBV27 to TRBJ2-4, with 7 bases identical to TRBD2. CDR3 length: 16 residues. The germline CDR1 and CDR2 sequences are MNHEY and SMNVEV (reference sequence). V shed 5 bases and J 2 bases; nucleotides not matched to a gene: 9.

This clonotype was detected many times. The CDR3 coding sequence is TGCAGCGGCCGGGACAGGGGGTACGAGCAGTACTTC. Its protein product is CSGRDRGYEQYF. J is TRBJ2-7 and V is TRBV29-1, with 11 bases lining up with TRBD1. CDR1 is SQVTM, CDR2 ANQGSEA, per germline. J gave up 4 bases and V 7 bases, and 3 bases lay outside the gene matches. CDR3 length: 12 residues.

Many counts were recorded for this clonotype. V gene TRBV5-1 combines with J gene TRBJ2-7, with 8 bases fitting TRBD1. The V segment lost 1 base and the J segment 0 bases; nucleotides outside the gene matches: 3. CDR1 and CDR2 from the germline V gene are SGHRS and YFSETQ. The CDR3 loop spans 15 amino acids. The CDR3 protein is CASSLTGGGSYEQYF. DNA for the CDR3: TGCGCCAGCAGCTTGACAGGGGGTGGCTCCTACGAGCAGTACTTC.

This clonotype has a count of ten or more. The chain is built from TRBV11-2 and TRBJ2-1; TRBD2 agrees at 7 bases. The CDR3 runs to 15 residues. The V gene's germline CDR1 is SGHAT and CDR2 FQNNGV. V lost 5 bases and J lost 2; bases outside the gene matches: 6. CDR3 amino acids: CASSPGRGPYNEQFF. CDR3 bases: TGTGCCAGCAGCCCGGGGAGGGGCCCCTACAATGAGCAGTTCTTC.

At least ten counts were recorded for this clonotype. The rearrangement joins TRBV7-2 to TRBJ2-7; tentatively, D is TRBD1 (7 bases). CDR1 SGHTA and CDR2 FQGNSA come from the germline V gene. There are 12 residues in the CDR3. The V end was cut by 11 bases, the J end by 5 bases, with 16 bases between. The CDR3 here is CAVDGGGDEQYF. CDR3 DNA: TGTGCCGTAGACGGAGGGGGCGACGAGCAGTACTTC.

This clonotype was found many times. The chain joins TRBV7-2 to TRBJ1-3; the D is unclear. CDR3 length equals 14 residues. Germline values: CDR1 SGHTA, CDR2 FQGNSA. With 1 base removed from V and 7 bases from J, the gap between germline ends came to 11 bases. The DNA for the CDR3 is TGTGCCAGCAGCTTAGGAGTTGGGAGGAACACCATATATTTT. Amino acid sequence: CASSLGVGRNTIYF.

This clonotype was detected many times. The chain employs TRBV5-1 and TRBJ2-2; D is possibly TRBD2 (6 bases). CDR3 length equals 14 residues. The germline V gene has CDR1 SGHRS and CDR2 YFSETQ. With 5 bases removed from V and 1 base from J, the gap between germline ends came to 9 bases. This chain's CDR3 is CASRGTRNTGELFF. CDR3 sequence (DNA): TGCGCCAGCAGGGGGACTCGGAACACCGGGGAGCTGTTTTTT.

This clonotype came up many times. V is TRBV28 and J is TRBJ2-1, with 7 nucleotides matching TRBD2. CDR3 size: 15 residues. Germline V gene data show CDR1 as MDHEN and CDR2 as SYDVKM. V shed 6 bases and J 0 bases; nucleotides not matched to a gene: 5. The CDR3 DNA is TGTGCCAGCAGGCGGGAGCGGGTCTCCTACAATGAGCAGTTCTTC. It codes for CASRRERVSYNEQFF.

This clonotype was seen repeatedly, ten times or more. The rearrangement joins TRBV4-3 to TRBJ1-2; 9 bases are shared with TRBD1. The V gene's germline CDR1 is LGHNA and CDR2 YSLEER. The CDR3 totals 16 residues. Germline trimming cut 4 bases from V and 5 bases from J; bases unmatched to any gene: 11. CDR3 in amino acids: CASSRTGTGSSYGYTF. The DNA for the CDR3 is TGCGCCAGCAGCCGCACCGGGACAGGGTCTTCATATGGCTACACCTTC.